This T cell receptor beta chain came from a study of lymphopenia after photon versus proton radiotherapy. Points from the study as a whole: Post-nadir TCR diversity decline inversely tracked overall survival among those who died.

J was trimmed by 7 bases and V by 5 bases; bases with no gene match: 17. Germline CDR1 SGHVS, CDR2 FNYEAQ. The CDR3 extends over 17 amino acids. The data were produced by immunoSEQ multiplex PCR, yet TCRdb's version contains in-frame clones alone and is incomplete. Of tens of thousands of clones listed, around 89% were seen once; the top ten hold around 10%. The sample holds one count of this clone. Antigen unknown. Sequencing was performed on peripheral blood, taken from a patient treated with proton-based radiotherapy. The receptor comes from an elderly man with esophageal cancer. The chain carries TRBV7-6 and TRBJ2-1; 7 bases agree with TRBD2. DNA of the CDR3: TGTGCCAGCAGCCTGGGTAAGCGGGATTATGCTGATAATGAGCAGTTCTTC. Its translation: CASSLGKRDYADNEQFF.